Below, 30 T cell receptor beta chains from the same sample are listed, as sequenced in a study of blood T cell repertoires in COVID-19. Data came from immunoSEQ multiplex PCR; TCRdb stores just in-frame clones and leaves some out. The sample carries almost 250,000 clones, around 89% recorded once. Sequenced input: PBMCs or T cells enriched from blood (not recorded which). These receptors came from a woman aged 25 to 39 who had recovered from COVID-19.

Only one count was recorded for this clone. The chain carries TRBV4-1 and TRBJ1-5, with D unresolved. Looked up from germline, CDR1 is MGHRA and CDR2 is YSYEKL. Trimming removed 1 base from V and 5 bases from J, with 6 bases in between. The CDR3 runs 13 residues. CDR3 in amino acids: CASSQGLDQPQHF. In DNA form, the CDR3 reads TGCGCCAGCAGCCAAGGGCTTGATCAGCCCCAGCATTTT.

J is TRBJ2-7 and V is TRBV27, with D maybe TRBD1 (7 bases). Germline CDR1 MNHEY, CDR2 SMNVEV (reference sequence). V was trimmed by 5 bases and J by 7 bases, leaving 21 bases between them. This CDR3 spans 15 amino acids. CDR3 bases: TGTGCCAGCAGTGGGGAGACAGGGAGGACGAGGGAGCAGTACTTC. This gives the protein CASSGETGRTREQYF.

The chain has TRBV6-5 and TRBJ1-1; a weak D match, TRBD1 (5 bases). V shed 4 bases and J shed 4 bases, with 7 bases lying between them. Germline loops: CDR1 MNHEY, CDR2 SVGAGI. This CDR3 comprises 12 residues. This CDR3 is CASSSGPTEAFF. The CDR3 DNA follows: TGTGCCAGCAGTTCAGGGCCCACTGAAGCTTTCTTT.

The chain recombines TRBV7-9 with TRBJ2-2; D not certain. Trimming took off 10 bases at V and 2 bases at J, with 14 bases between the two ends. Germline V gene lookup returns CDR1 SEHNR and CDR2 FQNEAQ (reference sequence). The CDR3 is 14 residues long. CDR3 nucleotides: TGTGCCACCGGAGACGCTATTAACACCGGGGAGCTGTTTTTT. Translated: CATGDAINTGELFF.

This clone was seen only a few times. The rearrangement joins TRBV2 to TRBJ1-1; TRBD1 aligns across 7 bases. Germline loops: CDR1 SNHLY, CDR2 FYNNEI. The CDR3 runs 14 residues. The V gene end was trimmed by 5 bases and the J gene end by 1 base; junction bases not matched to a gene: 4. For the CDR3, the DNA is TGTGCCAGCAGTATTAGGACAGGGAACACTGAAGCTTTCTTT. Amino acids: CASSIRTGNTEAFF.

This clone has more than one count but fewer than ten. The chain carries TRBV7-2 and TRBJ2-4, with D perhaps matching TRBD2 (6 bases). Germline-derived CDR1 and CDR2 are SGHTA and FQGNSA. The CDR3 is 15 amino acids. Trimming stripped 2 bases from V and 5 bases from J, with 13 bases between. CDR3 protein: CASSLFTSSENIQYF. DNA of the CDR3: TGTGCCAGCAGCTTATTTACTAGCAGCGAAAACATTCAGTACTTC.

J is TRBJ2-3 and V is TRBV5-5; D gene unclear. In germline, CDR1 is SGHKS, CDR2 YYEKEE (reference sequence). The CDR3 covers 15 residues. The V and J ends lost 0 bases and 2 bases respectively, with 10 bases between them. CDR3 residues: CASSLVRGDTDTQYF. CDR3 in DNA: TGTGCCAGCAGCTTGGTGAGAGGAGACACAGATACGCAGTATTTT.

The CDR3 loop is CASSPGGAGTDTQYF. Written as DNA, the CDR3 is TGTGCCAGCAGCCCGGGGGGAGCGGGAACCGATACGCAGTATTTT. V gene TRBV6-5 combines with J gene TRBJ2-3, with 7 positions matching TRBD2. The CDR3 runs to 15 residues. Trimming at V came to 6 bases and at J to 6 bases, leaving 12 bases not matched to a gene. Germline loops: CDR1 MNHEY, CDR2 SVGAGI.

This clone was seen only once. The chain employs TRBV29-1 and TRBJ2-2; D is possibly TRBD1 (5 bases). The CDR3 is 13 residues long. CDR1 and CDR2 (germline): SQVTM, ANQGSEA. The ends were cut back, 6 bases at V and 2 bases at J, with 10 bases in the middle. DNA of the CDR3: TGCAGCGTCGACAGTGTTAACACCGGGGAGCTGTTTTTT. Its protein is CSVDSVNTGELFF.

The V gene is TRBV7-8, the J gene TRBJ2-7; 8 nucleotides match TRBD1. Germline V gene sequence: CDR1 SGHVS, CDR2 FQNEAQ. The CDR3 runs 16 residues. V dropped 3 bases and J dropped 2; count of bases not matched to a gene: 9. The CDR3 DNA sequence: TGTGCCAGCAGCTTGACCGGGACAGGACTCCCCTACGAGCAGTACTTC. This codes for CASSLTGTGLPYEQYF.

The chain joins TRBV6-1 to TRBJ2-5; TRBD2 agrees at 8 bases. This CDR3 has 16 residues. Germline values: CDR1 MNHNS, CDR2 SASEGT. V shed 1 base and J 5 bases; nucleotides not matched to a gene: 9. CDR3 protein: CASSEGAAGEGETQYF. The DNA for the CDR3 is TGTGCCAGCAGTGAAGGAGCAGCGGGAGAGGGGGAGACCCAGTACTTC.

V usage is TRBV3-1 (or the pseudogene TRBV3-2) and J usage is TRBJ2-7; perhaps TRBD1 as D (7 bases). Germline V lookup: CDR1 LGHDT, CDR2 YNNKEL (reference sequence). This CDR3 is 15 amino acids long. Trimming pared 5 bases from V and 6 bases from J, leaving 20 bases between. The CDR3 spells CASSSRSAGGGEQYF. CDR3 in DNA: TGTGCCAGCAGCTCCCGAAGCGCAGGGGGAGGCGAGCAGTACTTC.

V and J are TRBV29-1 and TRBJ1-3; the D is unclear. The ends were cut back, 6 bases at V and 0 bases at J, with 12 bases in the middle. Germline-derived CDR1 and CDR2 are SQVTM and ANQGSEA. The length of the CDR3 is 14 residues. The CDR3 DNA is TGCAGCGTCACGGTCCAGCGCTCTGGAAACACCATATATTTT. Protein sequence: CSVTVQRSGNTIYF.

With respect to this clone: Other DNA sequences in this specimen translate into the identical CDR3. The chain recombines TRBV12-3 or TRBV12-4 with TRBJ2-3; tentatively, D is TRBD2 (5 bases). V dropped 4 bases and J dropped 3 bases, with 8 bases sitting between them. This CDR3 spans 13 amino acids. The CDR3 DNA reads TGTGCCAGCAGTTCACGGGGTACAGATACGCAGTATTTT. It encodes CASSSRGTDTQYF.

This chain connects TRBV7-2 to TRBJ1-3; D unresolved. The CDR3 runs to 14 residues. V was pared by 6 bases and J by 1 base, with 10 bases between. The V gene's germline CDR1 is SGHTA and CDR2 FQGNSA. In DNA, the CDR3 is TGTGCCAGCAGTTCCTCTTTATCTGGAAACACCATATATTTT. Encoded protein: CASSSSLSGNTIYF.

This sequence joins TRBV5-4 and TRBJ2-6; D perhaps matches TRBD2 (6 bases). V dropped 4 bases and J dropped 0 bases, with 14 bases sitting between them. Germline V gene sequence: CDR1 SGHNT, CDR2 YYREEE (reference sequence). CDR3 length: 17 residues. The CDR3 DNA follows: TGTGCCAGCAGCCCGGGGGTGCTGGTCTCTGGGGCCAACGTCCTGACTTTC. Protein product: CASSPGVLVSGANVLTF. Supplemented by reference TRBV5-4 and TRBJ2-6, the full variable domain reads ETGVTQSPTHLIKTRGQQVTLRCSSQSGHNTVSWYQQALGQGPQFIFQYYREEENGRGNFPPRFSGLQFPNYSSELNVNALELDDSALYLCASSPGVLVSGANVLTFGAGSRLTVL.

The chain joins TRBV3-1 (or the pseudogene TRBV3-2) to TRBJ2-3; 7 bases are shared with TRBD2. Germline CDR1 LGHDT, CDR2 YNNKEL (reference sequence). The CDR3 runs 17 residues. V trimming: 0 bases; J trimming: 3 bases; junction bases outside the gene matches: 9. For the CDR3, the DNA is TGTGCCAGCAGCCAAGAGGGGGAGGGAGGTTCAACAGATACGCAGTATTTT. Its protein product is CASSQEGEGGSTDTQYF.

This chain uses TRBV28 with TRBJ1-2; TRBD1 is a possible D gene (5 bases). Per germline, CDR1 MDHEN and CDR2 SYDVKM. The ends were cut back, 0 bases at V and 2 bases at J, with 10 bases in the middle. The CDR3 spans 15 residues. The CDR3 DNA reads TGTGCCAGCAGTTTATGGGTACAGGAGAACTATGGCTACACCTTC. Its translation: CASSLWVQENYGYTF.

The rearrangement links TRBV20-1 to TRBJ1-2, with D unresolved. The CDR3 consists of 13 residues. Germline V gene data show CDR1 as DFQATT and CDR2 as SNEGSKA (reference sequence). Trimming took off 3 bases at V and 6 bases at J, with 14 bases between the two ends. CDR3 nucleotides: TGCAGTGCTAGTGATAACAGCCAAAATGGCTACACCTTC. Translating gives CSASDNSQNGYTF.

This chain uses TRBV4-2 with TRBJ2-1; D perhaps matches TRBD1 (5 bases). CDR1 is LGHNA and CDR2 is YNFKEQ in the germline V gene. The CDR3 sequence is 16 residues long. Trimming removed 0 bases from V and 0 bases from J, with 9 bases in between. CDR3 DNA: TGTGCCAGCAGCCAAGATCCGGACAACTCCTACAATGAGCAGTTCTTC. As protein: CASSQDPDNSYNEQFF.

The rearrangement joins TRBV29-1 to TRBJ2-2, with 7 bases matching TRBD2. Looked up from germline, CDR1 is SQVTM and CDR2 is ANQGSEA. The ends lost 3 bases at V and 4 bases at J; junction bases unmatched: 8. The length of the CDR3 is 15 residues. CDR3 protein: CSVELSGGGTGELFF. In DNA form, the CDR3 reads TGCAGCGTTGAGTTGTCGGGGGGTGGCACCGGGGAGCTGTTTTTT.

CDR3 region: CASSLAGDHEQFF. The CDR3 DNA reads as TGTGCCAGCAGTTTAGCGGGAGATCATGAGCAGTTCTTC. The rearrangement uses TRBV27 and TRBJ2-1; 7 bases are shared with TRBD2. The length of the CDR3 is 13 residues. J gave up 8 bases and V 2 bases, and 3 bases lay outside the gene matches. Germline V gives CDR1 MNHEY, CDR2 SMNVEV (reference sequence).

This chain links TRBV18 with TRBJ2-5; 7 bases agree with TRBD1. CDR3 size: 18 residues. CDR1 and CDR2 from the germline V gene are KGHSH and LQKENI. V lost 3 bases, J lost 4 bases, and 17 bases stayed unmatched. The CDR3, as DNA: TGTGCCAGCTCACCCGACCATTTGAAGGGGGCCCGAGGAGAGACCCAGTACTTC. It codes for CASSPDHLKGARGETQYF.

The rearrangement links TRBV13 to TRBJ2-1; tentatively, D is TRBD1 (6 bases). Looked up from germline, CDR1 is PRHDT and CDR2 is FYEKMQ (reference sequence). This CDR3 is 17 amino acids long. V lost 7 bases and J 0 bases, leaving 19 bases between the germline ends. The CDR3, as DNA: TGTGCCAGCAAGGGACACATTCGTGGAAGCTCCTACAATGAGCAGTTCTTC. As protein: CASKGHIRGSSYNEQFF.

The chain recombines TRBV11-2 with TRBJ2-5; D is uncertain. CDR3 length equals 11 residues. The ends were cut back, 4 bases at V and 4 bases at J, with 4 bases in the middle. From germline, CDR1 is SGHAT and CDR2 FQNNGV. Written as DNA, the CDR3 is TGTGCCAGCAGCTATAGAGAGACCCAGTACTTC. Its protein product is CASSYRETQYF.

The chain joins TRBV2 to TRBJ2-1, with 14 bases aligning to TRBD2. The CDR3 runs to 20 residues. Germline V CDR1 and CDR2: SNHLY, FYNNEI. Trimming cost V 1 base and J 3 bases; bases outside gene matches: 11. The CDR3 sequence is CASSEGGGTSGSWVYNEQFF. The CDR3 nucleotides read TGTGCCAGCAGTGAAGGGGGAGGGACTAGCGGGAGTTGGGTCTACAATGAGCAGTTCTTC.

This clone was counted once. The rearrangement links TRBV3-1 (or the pseudogene TRBV3-2) to TRBJ1-6, with 8 positions matching TRBD1. The CDR3 contains 14 residues. From germline, CDR1 is LGHDT and CDR2 YNNKEL (reference sequence). Germline trimming cut 1 base from V and 9 bases from J; bases unmatched to any gene: 2. The CDR3, as DNA: TGTGCCAGCAGCCAAGGGGACAGGCGTTCACCCCTCCACTTT. Amino acids: CASSQGDRRSPLHF.

J is TRBJ2-1 and V is TRBV19, with D possibly TRBD1 on 6 matching bases. CDR1 and CDR2 from the germline V gene are LNHDA and SQIVND (reference sequence). The length of the CDR3 is 14 residues. The ends were cut back, 1 base at V and 10 bases at J, with 14 bases in the middle. The CDR3 spells CASSIGTRGTEQFF. In nucleotides, the CDR3 is TGTGCCAGTAGTATAGGTACCAGAGGGACAGAGCAGTTCTTC.

The V gene is TRBV7-8, the J gene TRBJ1-2, with D possibly TRBD1 on 6 matching bases. The CDR3 loop spans 14 amino acids. V shed 2 bases and J shed 3 bases, with 10 bases lying between them. CDR1 is SGHVS, CDR2 FQNEAQ, per germline. This CDR3 is CASSLQGSDYGYTF. CDR3 sequence (DNA): TGTGCCAGCAGCTTACAGGGGTCGGACTATGGCTACACCTTC.

This clone was seen a handful of times. The chain links TRBV28 to TRBJ2-6; D gene ambiguous. V lost 6 bases and J 0 bases, leaving 12 bases between the germline ends. CDR3 length equals 16 residues. Germline CDR1 MDHEN, CDR2 SYDVKM. The CDR3 protein is CASSSRRISGANVLTF. Here the CDR3 DNA reads TGTGCCAGCAGCAGTCGCCGAATCTCTGGGGCCAACGTCCTGACTTTC.